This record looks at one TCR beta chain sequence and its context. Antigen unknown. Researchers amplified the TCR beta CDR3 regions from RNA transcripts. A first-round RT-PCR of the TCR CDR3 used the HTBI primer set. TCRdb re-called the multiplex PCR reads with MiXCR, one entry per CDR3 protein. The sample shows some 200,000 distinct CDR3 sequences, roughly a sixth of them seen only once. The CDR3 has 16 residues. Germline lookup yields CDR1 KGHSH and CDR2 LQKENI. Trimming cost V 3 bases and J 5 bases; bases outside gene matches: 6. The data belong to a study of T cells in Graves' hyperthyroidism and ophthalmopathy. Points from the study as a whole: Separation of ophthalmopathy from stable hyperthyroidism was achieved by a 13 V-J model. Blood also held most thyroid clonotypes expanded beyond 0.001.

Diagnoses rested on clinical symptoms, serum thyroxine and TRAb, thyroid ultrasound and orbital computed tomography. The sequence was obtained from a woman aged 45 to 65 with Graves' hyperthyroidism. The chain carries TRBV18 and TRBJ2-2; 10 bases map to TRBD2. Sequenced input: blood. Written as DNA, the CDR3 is TGTGCCAGCTCACCGCCTAGCGGGAGAGGAACCGGGGAGCTGTTTTTT. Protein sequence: CASSPPSGRGTGELFF.